The source of this T cell receptor (beta chain) is a study of neurological immune-mediated disorders. Losses at the gene ends were 5 bases for V and 4 bases for J; bases not matched to a gene: 4. CDR3 size: 13 residues. Germline CDR1 and CDR2: SGHTA and FQGNSA. This clonotype is labeled medium-sized (0.01 to 0.1%). The antigen is not known. It was from 2 million PBMCs stored at -80 C that the unsorted libraries were obtained. By 5'RACE with 10-nucleotide random UMIs, the cDNA was made. MiXCR, applied by TCRdb to the 5' RACE reads, yields one record per CDR3 protein. The repertoire holds 20,000 to 25,000 distinct CDR3 sequences, with roughly 14% as singletons. Study results and caveats: Patients with HTLV-1-associated myelopathy showed the most TCR clonal expansion. Those with multiple sclerosis showed the least, falling below healthy controls.

Sequencing was done on a sample of PBMCs. The V gene is TRBV7-2, the J gene TRBJ1-2, with TRBD1 matching 7 bases. The origin of this receptor is a female donor with HTLV-1-associated myelopathy (HAM/TSP). CDR3 nucleotide sequence: TGTGCCAGCAGCGTTGACAGGGCCTATGGCTACACCTTC. Its translation is CASSVDRAYGYTF.